This TCR beta chain was identified in a study of control samples from healthy donors and cancer patients. The data were produced by immunoSEQ multiplex PCR, yet TCRdb's version contains in-frame clones alone and is incomplete. The data show about 120,000 clones, with about 95% seen just once and about 3.6% held by the top ten. The CDR3 contains 16 residues. Trimming left V 4 bases short and J 0 bases short, with 12 bases between. Looked up from germline, CDR1 is MNHNS and CDR2 is SASEGT. This chain connects TRBV6-1 to TRBJ2-2; D perhaps matches TRBD2 (6 bases). The clonotype originates from a man between 25 and 39 years old in good health. The sequencing input was blood. The CDR3 bases are TGTGCCAGCAGTGGCCCCGGGGGTGCGAACACCGGGGAGCTGTTTTTT. Its protein is CASSGPGGANTGELFF.